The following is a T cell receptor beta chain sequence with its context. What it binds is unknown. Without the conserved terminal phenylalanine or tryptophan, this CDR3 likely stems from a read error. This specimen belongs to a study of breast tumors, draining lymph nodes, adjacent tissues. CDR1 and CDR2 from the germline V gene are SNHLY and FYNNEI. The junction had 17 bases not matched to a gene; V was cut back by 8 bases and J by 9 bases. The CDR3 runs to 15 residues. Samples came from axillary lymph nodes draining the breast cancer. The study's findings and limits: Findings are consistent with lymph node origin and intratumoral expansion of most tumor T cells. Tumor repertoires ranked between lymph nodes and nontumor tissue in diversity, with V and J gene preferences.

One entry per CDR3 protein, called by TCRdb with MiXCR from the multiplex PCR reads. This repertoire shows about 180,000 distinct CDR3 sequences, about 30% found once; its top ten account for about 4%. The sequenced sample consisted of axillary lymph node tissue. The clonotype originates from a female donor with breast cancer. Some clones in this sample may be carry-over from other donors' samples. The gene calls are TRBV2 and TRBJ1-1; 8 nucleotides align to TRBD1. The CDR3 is CASRLRIPGTGKAFL. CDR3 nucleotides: TGTGCCAGCCGCCTTCGAATCCCTGGGACAGGAAAAGCTTTCTTG.